These 30 T cell receptor beta chains came from one sample sequenced in a study of blood T cell repertoires in COVID-19. Clones were read by immunoSEQ multiplex PCR, and TCRdb kept only the in-frame ones, dropping some. The table has roughly 220,000 clones, more than 75% seen once. Sequencing input: PBMCs or T cells enriched from blood (not recorded which). Every receptor here comes from a man in his thirties or forties with acute COVID-19.

The chain uses TRBV2 and TRBJ1-1; D may be TRBD1 (6 bases). V gave up 6 bases and J gave up 2 bases, with 13 bases separating them. The CDR3 is made up of 14 amino acids. Germline CDR1 is SNHLY and CDR2 is FYNNEI. The CDR3 nucleotides are TGTGCCAGCAGGACGGACAGCCTAAACACTGAAGCTTTCTTT. Translated, it gives CASRTDSLNTEAFF.

The V and J genes are TRBV6-5 and TRBJ2-5; D might be TRBD1 (6 bases). The germline V and J ends were trimmed by 7 bases and 4 bases, with 19 bases remaining between them. The V gene's germline CDR1 is MNHEY and CDR2 SVGAGI. This CDR3 is 15 amino acids long. CDR3 residues: CASTLDSAGPETQYF. Here the CDR3 DNA reads TGTGCCAGCACTTTGGACAGTGCGGGCCCAGAGACCCAGTACTTC.

There are a few counts of this clone. This chain joins TRBV9 and TRBJ1-2; the match to TRBD1 covers 10 bases. This CDR3 comprises 13 residues. J gave up 12 bases and V 0 bases, and 5 bases lay outside the gene matches. CDR1 is SGDLS, CDR2 YYNGEE, per germline. The CDR3 spells CASSVGDRGQNTF. The CDR3 coding sequence is TGTGCCAGCAGCGTAGGGGACAGGGGCCAAAACACCTTC.

CDR3 DNA sequence: TGTGCCAGCAGTATCGGGAGGGTCTATGGCTACACCTTC. Amino acids: CASSIGRVYGYTF. The chain couples TRBV28 to TRBJ1-2; no clear D. Trimming took 5 bases from V and 4 from J, leaving 11 bases between them. CDR3 length: 13 amino acids. Per the germline V gene, CDR1 is MDHEN and CDR2 is SYDVKM.

The chain combines TRBV6-5 with TRBJ1-2; possible D gene TRBD1, 5 bases. Trimming left V 6 bases short and J 7 bases short, with 21 bases between. CDR1 and CDR2 from the germline V gene are MNHEY and SVGAGI. The CDR3 spans 15 residues. DNA for the CDR3: TGTGCCAGCAGCCAAATACACATTCTGCAGGGTGGCTACACCTTC. Amino acids: CASSQIHILQGGYTF.

The chain recombines TRBV11-2 with TRBJ2-2; D perhaps matches TRBD2 (7 bases). Germline CDR1 is SGHAT and CDR2 is FQNNGV. V was pared by 1 base and J by 3 bases, with 18 bases between. This CDR3 is 18 amino acids long. DNA for the CDR3: TGTGCCAGCAGCTTAGGTCGTGGGGGGGCGCCGGACACCGGGGAGCTGTTTTTT. Translating it yields CASSLGRGGAPDTGELFF.

The gene calls are TRBV2 and TRBJ1-2; 8 bases are a match to TRBD1. The CDR3 is 14 amino acids. Per the germline V gene, CDR1 is SNHLY and CDR2 is FYNNEI. Trimming at V came to 6 bases and at J to 2 bases, leaving 5 bases not matched to a gene. CDR3 sequence: CASRAGGANYGYTF. DNA of the CDR3: TGTGCCAGCAGAGCAGGGGGCGCCAACTATGGCTACACCTTC. Together with reference TRBV2 and TRBJ1-2, the CDR3 gives the full variable domain: EPEVTQTPSHQVTQMGQEVILRCVPISNHLYFYWYRQILGQKVEFLVSFYNNEISEKSEIFDDQFSVERPDGSNFTLKIRSTKLEDSAMYFCASRAGGANYGYTFGSGTRLTVV.

The rearrangement links TRBV3-1 (or the pseudogene TRBV3-2) to TRBJ2-1; 7 nucleotides align to TRBD1. The V gene end was trimmed by 8 bases and the J gene end by 3 bases; junction bases not matched to a gene: 4. Germline V CDR1 and CDR2: LGHDT, YNNKEL (reference sequence). The CDR3 is 13 residues long. This CDR3 is CASQGEIYNEQFF. For the CDR3, the DNA is TGTGCCAGCCAGGGGGAAATCTACAATGAGCAGTTCTTC.

The chain joins TRBV5-1 to TRBJ1-1; 9 bases align to TRBD1. Germline V gene sequence: CDR1 SGHRS, CDR2 YFSETQ. V shed 7 bases, J shed 8 bases, and the junction held 12 bases outside the gene matches. The CDR3 is 14 amino acids. The CDR3 loop is CASSETGGVGEAFF. The CDR3 bases are TGCGCCAGCTCCGAGACAGGGGGGGTAGGGGAAGCTTTCTTT.

The CDR3 bases are TGTGCCATCAGTGAAAGTGGAGTTTACGAGCAGTACTTC. Amino acid sequence: CAISESGVYEQYF. The genes are TRBV10-3 and TRBJ2-7; D gene ambiguous. Trimming pared 3 bases from V and 4 bases from J, leaving 10 bases between. From germline, CDR1 is ENHRY and CDR2 SYGVKD. The CDR3 has 13 amino acids.

The chain joins TRBV24-1 to TRBJ2-3; TRBD2 matches 16 bases. Trimming at V came to 3 bases and at J to 2 bases, leaving 7 bases not matched to a gene. This CDR3 contains 19 residues. Germline values: CDR1 KGHDR, CDR2 SFDVKD. CDR3 coding DNA: TGTGCCACCAGTGATCCGGACGGGACTAGCGGGGGGGTCACAGATACGCAGTATTTT. It yields the protein CATSDPDGTSGGVTDTQYF.

Note on this clone: Other DNA variants within this sample encode the same CDR3. This chain links TRBV4-1 with TRBJ1-4, with 8 nucleotides matching TRBD1. This CDR3 has 16 residues. With 0 bases clipped from V and 5 bases from J, the junction kept 5 bases outside the gene matches. The germline gives CDR1 MGHRA, CDR2 YSYEKL. The CDR3 DNA reads TGCGCCAGCAGCCAAGATCGGACAGGGACGAATGAAAAACTGTTTTTT. This sequence encodes CASSQDRTGTNEKLFF.

The genes are TRBV7-3 and TRBJ2-1, with no clear D. V was clipped by 5 bases and J by 0 bases, with 11 bases between them. Germline lookup yields CDR1 SGHTA and CDR2 FQGTGA. The CDR3 consists of 15 residues. This CDR3 is CASSPYGNSYNEQFF. CDR3 DNA sequence: TGTGCCAGCAGCCCTTACGGTAACTCCTACAATGAGCAGTTCTTC.

The chain carries TRBV5-4 and TRBJ1-2; D gene uncertain. Germline assignment: CDR1 SGHNT and CDR2 YYREEE (reference sequence). The CDR3 totals 11 residues. Between the trimmed V and J ends, which lost 1 base and 8 bases, there was a span of 6 bases. CDR3 loop: CASSLMGGYTF. CDR3 DNA: TGTGCCAGCAGCTTGATGGGCGGCTACACCTTC. The full variable domain, its missing parts supplied by reference TRBV5-4 and TRBJ1-2, is ETGVTQSPTHLIKTRGQQVTLRCSSQSGHNTVSWYQQALGQGPQFIFQYYREEENGRGNFPPRFSGLQFPNYSSELNVNALELDDSALYLCASSLMGGYTFGSGTRLTVV.

The J gene is TRBJ2-3, the V gene TRBV6-2 or TRBV6-3; 9 bases are shared with TRBD2. The V gene's germline CDR1 is MNHEY and CDR2 SVGEGT. This CDR3 has 15 residues. V was clipped by 0 bases and J by 4 bases; unmatched bases: 2. This CDR3 reads CASSYSGGGADTQYF. CDR3 DNA: TGTGCCAGCAGTTACTCAGGCGGGGGGGCAGATACGCAGTATTTT.

The rearrangement links TRBV10-2 to TRBJ2-5; D is uncertain. The germline CDR1 and CDR2 sequences are WSHSY and SAAADI. The V end was cut by 4 bases, the J end by 2 bases, with 11 bases between. This CDR3 contains 14 residues. Here the CDR3 reads CASSGQQDQETQYF. The CDR3, as DNA: TGCGCCAGCAGTGGTCAGCAGGATCAAGAGACCCAGTACTTC.

Turning to this clone: Within the sample, other DNA sequences also encode this same CDR3. The CDR3 loop is CASSVVGGLNTEAFF. The CDR3 DNA follows: TGTGCCAGCAGCGTAGTCGGGGGGCTGAACACTGAAGCTTTCTTT. The rearrangement links TRBV9 to TRBJ1-1, with D tentatively TRBD1 (6 bases). The CDR3 extends over 15 amino acids. Germline V gene data show CDR1 as SGDLS and CDR2 as YYNGEE. Trimming shortened V by 0 bases and J by 0 bases, and 9 bases separated the two germline ends. Complete variable domain (other parts from reference TRBV9 and TRBJ1-1): DSGVTQTPKHLITATGQRVTLRCSPRSGDLSVYWYQQSLDQGLQFLIQYYNGEERAKGNILERFSAQQFPDLHSELNLSSLELGDSALYFCASSVVGGLNTEAFFGQGTRLTVV.

This sequence joins TRBV7-3 and TRBJ2-1; maybe TRBD1 (5 bases). The CDR3 consists of 12 residues. V was pared by 4 bases and J by 9 bases, with 10 bases between. Germline-derived CDR1 and CDR2 are SGHTA and FQGTGA. Here the CDR3 reads CASSYSGIEQFF. The CDR3 coding sequence is TGTGCCAGCAGCTACTCAGGGATTGAGCAGTTCTTC.

The chain carries TRBV1 and TRBJ1-2. TRBV1 represents a pseudogene. The length of the CDR3 is 14 residues. The CDR3, as DNA: TGCACCAGCAGCGAATCCGGAGGTCGCTATGGCTACACCTTC. Its translation is CTSSESGGRYGYTF.

Only one count was recorded for this clone. The chain combines TRBV5-5 with TRBJ1-4; 8 nucleotides align to TRBD1. Germline loops: CDR1 SGHKS, CDR2 YYEKEE (reference sequence). Losses at the gene ends were 2 bases for V and 5 bases for J; bases not matched to a gene: 2. This CDR3 comprises 14 residues. In nucleotides, the CDR3 is TGTGCCAGCAGCTTCTGGACAGGGAATGAAAAACTGTTTTTT. Translation: CASSFWTGNEKLFF. Full variable domain (remainder filled in from reference TRBV5-5 and TRBJ1-4): DAGVTQSPTHLIKTRGQQVTLRCSPISGHKSVSWYQQVLGQGPQFIFQYYEKEERGRGNFPDRFSARQFPNYSSELNVNALLLGDSALYLCASSFWTGNEKLFFGSGTQLSVL.

In DNA form, the CDR3 reads TGTGCCATCGGCCCATCGCCCCCGCGGGAGAATGGCTACACCTTC. Its protein is CAIGPSPPRENGYTF. The chain combines TRBV10-3 with TRBJ1-2; D is unresolved. Trimming cost V 8 bases and J 6 bases, with 22 bases left between them. Germline lookup yields CDR1 ENHRY and CDR2 SYGVKD. This CDR3 is built from 15 residues.

The genes are TRBV6-5 and TRBJ1-2, with 8 bases that match TRBD1. The CDR3 loop spans 14 amino acids. Trimming at V came to 6 bases and at J to 4 bases, leaving 7 bases not matched to a gene. Germline V gene lookup returns CDR1 MNHEY and CDR2 SVGAGI. CDR3 sequence (DNA): TGTGCCAGCAGCTGGGGACAGGAGACCTATGGCTACACCTTC. It codes for CASSWGQETYGYTF.

The J gene is TRBJ2-1, the V gene TRBV6-5; 7 nucleotides match TRBD1. CDR3 length: 13 residues. V lost 7 bases to trimming and J lost 6 bases; unmatched junction nucleotides: 6. Per the germline V gene, CDR1 is MNHEY and CDR2 is SVGAGI. The CDR3 protein is CASMRRQGNEQFF. CDR3 sequence (DNA): TGTGCCAGCATGAGGAGACAGGGCAATGAGCAGTTCTTC.

This clone was observed a handful of times. The V and J genes are TRBV14 and TRBJ2-5; TRBD2 is a possible D gene (6 bases). Between the trimmed V and J ends, which lost 3 bases and 2 bases, there was a span of 25 bases. This CDR3 is built from 19 residues. The germline V gene encodes CDR1 SGHDN and CDR2 FVKESK. CDR3 nucleotides: TGTGCCAGCAGCCAGATCGCGGGGCTGGGGAACAGTTATCAAGAGACCCAGTACTTC. It is translated as CASSQIAGLGNSYQETQYF. The variable domain in full, with the rest retrieved from reference TRBV14 and TRBJ2-5, is EAGVTQFPSHSVIEKGQTVTLRCDPISGHDNLYWYRRVMGKEIKFLLHFVKESKQDESGMPNNRFLAERTGGTYSTLKVQPAELEDSGVYFCASSQIAGLGNSYQETQYFGPGTRLLVL.

The chain recombines TRBV9 with TRBJ1-1; no clear D gene. Germline V lookup: CDR1 SGDLS, CDR2 YYNGEE. The CDR3 has 13 residues. The V end lost 4 bases, the J end lost 5 bases, and 12 bases lay between the germline ends. CDR3 coding DNA: TGTGCCAGCAGCCCGATATACGGGACTGAAGCTTTCTTT. This translates into CASSPIYGTEAFF.

This clone was picked up many times. V gene TRBV2 combines with J gene TRBJ1-3; maybe TRBD1 (5 bases). The CDR3 runs to 14 residues. Per germline, CDR1 SNHLY and CDR2 FYNNEI. V dropped 2 bases and J dropped 2 bases, with 7 bases sitting between them. The CDR3 sequence is CASSEPRAGNTIYF. The CDR3 DNA sequence: TGTGCCAGCAGTGAACCCAGGGCTGGAAACACCATATATTTT.

V usage is TRBV6-1 and J usage is TRBJ2-7; tentative D call: TRBD2 (5 bases). The CDR3 runs 14 residues. The germline V gene has CDR1 MNHNS and CDR2 SASEGT. V dropped 2 bases and J dropped 0 bases, with 8 bases sitting between them. For the CDR3, the DNA is TGTGCCAGCAGTGAACGGGGTCCCTCCTACGAGCAGTACTTC. Amino acid sequence: CASSERGPSYEQYF.

The chain is built from TRBV28 and TRBJ1-2; D is uncertain. The ends were cut back, 8 bases at V and 2 bases at J, with 6 bases in the middle. Germline CDR1 reads MDHEN; CDR2 reads SYDVKM. The CDR3 loop spans 11 amino acids. The CDR3 coding sequence is TGTGCCAGCGGAGGCAACTATGGCTACACCTTC. The encoded protein is CASGGNYGYTF.

The rearrangement joins TRBV9 to TRBJ2-2; D perhaps matches TRBD1 (5 bases). The CDR3 length is 16 residues. Germline lookup yields CDR1 SGDLS and CDR2 YYNGEE. Trimming cost V 0 bases and J 1 base, with 10 bases left between them. The DNA for the CDR3 is TGTGCCAGCAGCGTAGCTATAGGGGTGAACACCGGGGAGCTGTTTTTT. It encodes CASSVAIGVNTGELFF.

The rearrangement links TRBV3-1 (or the pseudogene TRBV3-2) to TRBJ1-3; no clear D. V was pared by 1 base and J by 4 bases, with 14 bases between. Germline CDR1 LGHDT, CDR2 YNNKEL (reference sequence). The CDR3 totals 16 residues. The CDR3 region has the DNA TGTGCCAGCAGCCAAGCAGGCCTCTCGACAGGAAACACCATATATTTT. Translating gives CASSQAGLSTGNTIYF.